What follows are 28 T cell receptor beta chains derived from one specimen sequenced in a study of regulatory T cells in long-lasting Graves disease. Arm-PCR of CDR3 regions and iRepertoire HTBI primers were the basis on which TCR beta libraries were built. TCRdb re-derived calls from the multiplex PCR reads in MiXCR, one entry per CDR3 protein. The repertoire holds under 500,000 distinct CDR3 sequences, with 20% to 25% as singletons. The time point: persistent/refractory GD, antithyroid drugs over 5 years with positive TRAb. From PBMCs, RNA was extracted and then used to make the TCR library. Sequenced here: peripheral blood mononuclear cells (PBMCs), sampled when the disease was refractory, from a patient treated with antithyroid drugs. The receptors were gathered from a female donor with Graves disease.

V gene TRBV5-1 combines with J gene TRBJ1-2, with TRBD1 matching over 7 bases. V lost 4 bases to trimming and J lost 1 base; unmatched junction nucleotides: 4. Germline CDR1 and CDR2: SGHRS and YFSETQ. The CDR3 sequence is 14 residues long. The DNA for the CDR3 is TGCGCCAGCAGCCCGGGACAGCTTAACTATGGCTACACCTTC. It is translated as CASSPGQLNYGYTF.

The chain carries TRBV5-4 and TRBJ2-2; D possibly uses TRBD1 or TRBD2 (5 bases each). Per the germline V gene, CDR1 is SGHNT and CDR2 is YYREEE (reference sequence). The CDR3 has 15 residues. V was trimmed by 6 bases and J by 8 bases, leaving 20 bases between them. The CDR3: CASTPKLGTEGELFF. The CDR3 nucleotides are TGTGCCAGCACCCCTAAATTGGGGACCGAGGGGGAGCTGTTTTTT.

The sample holds many counts of this clonotype. This chain joins TRBV28 and TRBJ2-5, with D unclear. Germline values: CDR1 MDHEN, CDR2 SYDVKM. The CDR3 spans 13 residues. Trimming stripped 4 bases from V and 2 bases from J, with 8 bases between. As DNA, the CDR3 is TGTGCCAGCAGTTCAATGGGACAAGAGACCCAGTACTTC. This translates into CASSSMGQETQYF. Full variable domain (rest looked up from reference TRBV28 and TRBJ2-5): DVKVTQSSRYLVKRTGEKVFLECVQDMDHENMFWYRQDPGLGLRLIYFSYDVKMKEKGDIPEGYSVSREKKERFSLILESASTNQTSMYLCASSSMGQETQYFGPGTRLLVL.

This rearrangement joins TRBV15 to TRBJ1-6; 7 positions agree with TRBD1. Unmatched junction bases numbered 7, after V lost 1 base and J lost 4 bases. Germline V gives CDR1 LNHNV, CDR2 YYDKDF (reference sequence). This CDR3 is 17 amino acids long. The CDR3 DNA follows: TGTGCCACCAGCAGAGTCCCGACAGGGTCTTATAATTCACCCCTCCACTTT. Protein: CATSRVPTGSYNSPLHF.

The chain links TRBV4-3 to TRBJ1-3; no clear D gene. Trimming removed 0 bases at V and 4 bases at J, with 10 bases between. Germline V lookup: CDR1 LGHNA, CDR2 YSLEER. The CDR3 runs 15 residues. CDR3 sequence reads: CASSQDRSGGNTIYF. The CDR3 coding sequence is TGCGCCAGCAGCCAAGATCGATCGGGGGGAAACACCATATATTTT.

This chain connects TRBV7-3 to TRBJ1-6; a weak D match, TRBD1 (6 bases). This CDR3 contains 23 residues. V was trimmed by 5 bases and J by 10 bases, leaving 42 bases between them. From germline, CDR1 is SGHTA and CDR2 FQGTGA. This chain's CDR3 is CASSRETNVRTVISRPYRSPLHF. The CDR3, as DNA: TGTGCCAGCAGCCGGGAGACGAATGTGAGGACAGTTATTTCCCGACCCTACCGATCACCCCTCCACTTT.

This clonotype was seen a few times. V is TRBV20-1 and J is TRBJ1-1; 8 nucleotides match TRBD1. V dropped 5 bases and J dropped 5; count of bases not matched to a gene: 7. CDR3 size: 13 residues. Germline V gene sequence: CDR1 DFQATT, CDR2 SNEGSKA (reference sequence). The chain's CDR3 is CSASRGPGTEAFF. The CDR3 DNA is TGCAGTGCTTCCAGGGGGCCGGGAACTGAAGCTTTCTTT.

The genes are TRBV10-3 and TRBJ1-6; D uncertain. The CDR3 has 14 residues. Trimming pared 2 bases from V and 9 bases from J, leaving 11 bases between. The germline CDR1 and CDR2 sequences are ENHRY and SYGVKD. The CDR3 sequence is CAISEGLVGSPLHF. The CDR3 nucleotides read TGTGCCATCAGTGAGGGCCTAGTGGGTTCACCCCTCCACTTT.

For the CDR3, the DNA is TGTGCCAGCAGCTTATGGCAGGCTGAAGCTTTCTTT. It yields the protein CASSLWQAEAFF. This chain links TRBV7-2 with TRBJ1-1; D remains unclear. The V end was cut by 2 bases, the J end by 6 bases, with 7 bases between. This CDR3 comprises 12 residues. CDR1 is SGHTA, CDR2 FQGNSA, per germline.

This clonotype was detected a few times. The chain couples TRBV7-9 to TRBJ2-5, with D possibly matching TRBD1 (5 bases). Trimming stripped 6 bases from V and 2 bases from J, with 13 bases between. Germline CDR1 reads SEHNR; CDR2 reads FQNEAQ (reference sequence). The CDR3 is 14 residues long. CDR3 sequence: CASSYDSAQETQYF. DNA for the CDR3: TGTGCCAGCAGTTATGACAGCGCACAAGAGACCCAGTACTTC.

The chain employs TRBV11-2 and TRBJ1-6; no reliable D call. The CDR3 sequence is 15 residues long. In germline, CDR1 is SGHAT, CDR2 FQNNGV. Trimming pared 5 bases from V and 6 bases from J, leaving 14 bases between. CDR3 in DNA: TGTGCCAGCAGCCAAGAGCTAACTGTTAATTCACCCCTCCACTTT. Its protein product is CASSQELTVNSPLHF.

The genes are TRBV6-5 and TRBJ1-3, with D uncertain. The CDR3 has 16 amino acids. Trimming cost V 3 bases and J 4 bases, with 16 bases left between them. Germline lookup yields CDR1 MNHEY and CDR2 SVGAGI. The CDR3 DNA is TGTGCCAGCAGTTATTCATCGGAAGGGCCCGGAAACACCATATATTTT. It codes for CASSYSSEGPGNTIYF.

This clonotype occurred a few times. The rearrangement links TRBV2 to TRBJ2-7; TRBD2 matches 7 bases. The trim removed 6 bases at V and 3 bases at J, leaving 8 bases unmatched. The CDR3 sequence is 14 residues long. Germline V gene sequence: CDR1 SNHLY, CDR2 FYNNEI. The CDR3 region has the DNA TGTGCCAGCAGAGCGGGATTTAACGACTACGAGCAGTACTTC. This sequence encodes CASRAGFNDYEQYF.

In its sample, this clonotype was seen many times. The V call is TRBV27, the J call TRBJ1-5; no definite D call. Germline V gene sequence: CDR1 MNHEY, CDR2 SMNVEV (reference sequence). CDR3 length: 13 amino acids. The V and J ends lost 4 bases and 3 bases respectively, with 7 bases between them. The CDR3 nucleotides read TGTGCCAGCAGTTCCCGGGCCAATCAGCCCCAGCATTTT. This translates into CASSSRANQPQHF.

This clonotype showed up just once. The junction differs from germline at one of its ends, possibly a read error. The rearrangement links TRBV28 to TRBJ1-1; unclear D gene. The CDR3 has 12 amino acids. Germline V gene sequence: CDR1 MDHEN, CDR2 SYDVKM. The CDR3 bases are TGTGCCCGCAGTCCACCAGAAGGGGAAGCTTTCTTT. Residues: CARSPPEGEAFF. Complete variable domain (other parts from reference TRBV28 and TRBJ1-1): DVKVTQSSRYLVKRTGEKVFLECVQDMDHENMFWYRQDPGLGLRLIYFSYDVKMKEKGDIPEGYSVSREKKERFSLILESASTNQTSMYLCARSPPEGEAFFGQGTRLTVV.

The chain employs TRBV3-1 and TRBJ2-7; D is perhaps TRBD1 (6 bases). V lost 4 bases, J lost 6 bases, and 13 bases lay in between. Germline values: CDR1 LGHDT, CDR2 YNNKEL (reference sequence). CDR3 size: 13 residues. The chain's CDR3 is CASSPGTRVEQYF. The DNA for the CDR3 is TGTGCCAGCAGCCCCGGGACACGGGTCGAGCAGTACTTC.

The V call is TRBV27, the J call TRBJ2-2, with TRBD2 as a possible D gene (5 bases). The CDR3 is made up of 13 amino acids. Trimming removed 4 bases at V and 6 bases at J, with 9 bases between. The germline V gene has CDR1 MNHEY and CDR2 SMNVEV (reference sequence). CDR3 bases: TGTGCCAGCAGTTATTCGGGGTCCGGGGAGCTGTTTTTT. Its translation: CASSYSGSGELFF.

A word on this clonotype: This may stem from a read error, because a much larger clone lies one nucleotide away. This chain links TRBV25-1 with TRBJ2-7, with D hard to call. Germline V lookup: CDR1 MGHDK, CDR2 SYGVNS. The CDR3 runs 13 residues. The CDR3 bases are TGTGCCAGCAGTGTCGGATCTACCTACGAGCACTACTTC. Its protein product is CASSVGSTYEHYF.

This clonotype turned up a few times. The rearrangement uses TRBV6-1 and TRBJ1-5; perhaps TRBD1 as D (6 bases). The CDR3 totals 13 residues. From germline, CDR1 is MNHNS and CDR2 SASEGT. Trimming pared 8 bases from V and 7 bases from J, leaving 15 bases between. Here the CDR3 reads CASGIQGTQPQHF. The DNA of the CDR3 is TGTGCCAGCGGAATACAGGGTACCCAGCCCCAGCATTTT.

In this sample, this clonotype turned up a few times. The chain links TRBV19 to TRBJ2-7, with D maybe TRBD1 (5 bases). CDR3 length: 13 residues. Trimming took off 8 bases at V and 4 bases at J, with 15 bases between the two ends. Germline V CDR1 and CDR2: LNHDA, SQIVND (reference sequence). The chain's CDR3 is CASGFGAAYEQYF. In nucleotides, the CDR3 is TGTGCCAGTGGATTTGGGGCAGCATACGAGCAGTACTTC.

Many counts were recorded for this clonotype. The chain is built from TRBV3-1 and TRBJ1-2; TRBD1 is a possible D gene (6 bases). CDR3 length: 13 amino acids. Trimming left V 5 bases short and J 4 bases short, with 11 bases between. Germline V gene sequence: CDR1 LGHDT, CDR2 YNNKEL (reference sequence). The CDR3 sequence is CASSNRDSYGYTF. The CDR3 DNA follows: TGTGCCAGCAGCAACAGGGATAGCTATGGCTACACCTTC.

The chain links TRBV19 to TRBJ2-5; 8 bases are shared with TRBD1. The V and J ends lost 4 bases and 2 bases, in that order; junction bases with no gene match: 3. The CDR3 spans 14 residues. Germline-derived CDR1 and CDR2 are LNHDA and SQIVND (reference sequence). CDR3: CASSTNRGQETQYF. The DNA for the CDR3 is TGTGCCAGTAGTACGAACAGGGGGCAAGAGACCCAGTACTTC.

This clonotype has only a few counts. The rearrangement joins TRBV7-3 to TRBJ1-1, with 7 bases that match TRBD1. This CDR3 is built from 13 residues. CDR1 and CDR2 from the germline V gene are SGHTA and FQGTGA. The V segment lost 5 bases and the J segment 4 bases; nucleotides outside the gene matches: 4. The CDR3 here is CASSRDRPTEAFF. The CDR3 DNA is TGTGCCAGCAGCCGGGACAGACCCACTGAAGCTTTCTTT.

The rearrangement links TRBV29-1 to TRBJ1-1; unclear D gene. Trimming took off 4 bases at V and 1 base at J, with 7 bases between the two ends. Germline V gene data show CDR1 as SQVTM and CDR2 as ANQGSEA. This CDR3 contains 12 residues. Here the CDR3 DNA reads TGCAGCGTTGGATTAAAGAACACTGAAGCTTTCTTT. Protein sequence: CSVGLKNTEAFF.

J is TRBJ1-2 and V is TRBV6-2 or TRBV6-3; D is possibly TRBD1 (5 bases). Germline V gives CDR1 MNHEY, CDR2 SVGEGT. The CDR3 is 16 residues long. Trimming left V 5 bases short and J 8 bases short, with 24 bases between. Here the CDR3 DNA reads TGTGCCAGCAGTGAAGCGTTAGGGACCCTTTATTCCGGCTACACCTTC. It translates to CASSEALGTLYSGYTF.

This clonotype was recorded a few times. J is TRBJ1-3 and V is TRBV30; D gene uncertain. V lost 4 bases and J lost 3, with 7 bases in between. The germline CDR1 and CDR2 sequences are GTSNPN and SVGIG (reference sequence). The CDR3 totals 12 residues. The CDR3 loop is CAWTVSGNTIYF. The CDR3 nucleotides read TGTGCCTGGACCGTCAGTGGAAACACCATATATTTT.

J is TRBJ2-1 and V is TRBV6-5; D remains ambiguous. The CDR3 consists of 14 residues. The V and J ends lost 3 bases and 0 bases respectively, with 6 bases between them. In germline, CDR1 is MNHEY, CDR2 SVGAGI. CDR3 sequence: CASSYPSSYNEQFF. The CDR3 DNA reads TGTGCCAGCAGTTATCCTAGCTCCTACAATGAGCAGTTCTTC.

This clonotype was recorded many times. This chain links TRBV10-3 with TRBJ2-7; tentatively, D is TRBD1 or TRBD2 (7 bases each). Germline V gives CDR1 ENHRY, CDR2 SYGVKD. The CDR3 is 14 amino acids. Trimming took 8 bases from V and 5 from J, leaving 19 bases between them. The chain's CDR3 is CAIGQRGGGNEQYF. CDR3 DNA: TGTGCCATCGGACAAAGGGGAGGGGGCAACGAGCAGTACTTC.